The next 18 T cell receptor beta chains were all read from a single sample in a study of brain T cells in children with intractable seizures (dated by TCRdb to about 2021). Library preparation employed the immunoSEQ multiplex PCR assay. TCRdb carries this immuneACCESS record with in-frame sequences only. Its versions omit some clonotypes, under half of them owing to an unresolved V gene in the studies checked, with the rest unexplained. The sample includes approximately 60,000 clones, with approximately 94% observed a single time. Roughly 0.38% of the sample belongs to the ten largest clones. Reading the label with the study, this specimen's time point is: resected brain tissue, or blood drawn just prior to surgery. The source material was peripheral blood, sampled at surgery. The receptor set was obtained from a boy under two years old with focal cortical dysplasia and intractable seizures.

V and J are TRBV6-2 or TRBV6-3 and TRBJ1-4; D is possibly TRBD1 (5 bases). With 2 bases removed from V and 6 bases from J, the gap between germline ends came to 13 bases. The V gene's germline CDR1 is MNHEY and CDR2 SVGEGT. This CDR3 contains 15 residues. In DNA form, the CDR3 reads TGTGCCAGCAGTTACGGCTCAACGGGGGATGAAAAACTGTTTTTT. Protein product: CASSYGSTGDEKLFF.

The chain employs TRBV5-5 and TRBJ1-5; D gene unclear. V shed 1 base and J shed 7 bases, with 12 bases lying between them. Germline CDR1 SGHKS, CDR2 YYEKEE (reference sequence). The CDR3 has 14 residues. The CDR3 nucleotides read TGTGCCAGCAGCTTGTCCCATGATCACCAGCCCCAGCATTTT. Translation gives CASSLSHDHQPQHF.

The CDR3 sequence is CASSQAGGTSGKETQYF. CDR3 coding DNA: TGCGCCAGCAGCCAAGCAGGTGGGACTAGCGGTAAAGAGACCCAGTACTTC. This chain uses TRBV4-1 with TRBJ2-5; 11 bases map to TRBD2. This CDR3 has 17 amino acids. CDR1 and CDR2 (germline): MGHRA, YSYEKL. The V segment lost 1 base and the J segment 3 bases; nucleotides outside the gene matches: 7.

This chain connects TRBV3-1 (or the pseudogene TRBV3-2) to TRBJ2-4; a possible D gene is TRBD2 (6 bases). V dropped 3 bases and J dropped 12 bases, with 18 bases sitting between them. CDR3 length equals 14 residues. Germline V gene sequence: CDR1 LGHDT, CDR2 YNNKEL (reference sequence). The CDR3 DNA follows: TGTGCCAGCAGCCAGCGGCTTAGGGGAGGAGATCAGTACTTC. It codes for CASSQRLRGGDQYF.

This chain links TRBV6-2 or TRBV6-3 with TRBJ2-5; 11 bases are shared with TRBD2. Germline V CDR1 and CDR2: MNHEY, SVGEGT. V lost 5 bases to trimming and J lost 4 bases; unmatched junction nucleotides: 6. The CDR3 has 15 amino acids. CDR3 coding DNA: TGTGCCAGCAGTCGTCTCCTAGCGGGAGGAGAGACCCAGTACTTC. This translates into CASSRLLAGGETQYF.

The chain uses TRBV5-4 and TRBJ2-5; the match to TRBD2 covers 9 bases. In germline, CDR1 is SGHNT, CDR2 YYREEE (reference sequence). The CDR3 consists of 15 residues. The ends lost 4 bases at V and 3 bases at J; junction bases unmatched: 7. In DNA form, the CDR3 reads TGTGCCAGCAGCGTGGGACTAGCACTTGAAGAGACCCAGTACTTC. Translating it yields CASSVGLALEETQYF. Supplemented by reference TRBV5-4 and TRBJ2-5, the full variable domain reads ETGVTQSPTHLIKTRGQQVTLRCSSQSGHNTVSWYQQALGQGPQFIFQYYREEENGRGNFPPRFSGLQFPNYSSELNVNALELDDSALYLCASSVGLALEETQYFGPGTRLLVL.

V usage is TRBV2 and J usage is TRBJ1-1; D call uncertain. Trimming cost V 5 bases and J 8 bases, with 3 bases left between them. The CDR3 runs to 9 residues. The germline V gene has CDR1 SNHLY and CDR2 FYNNEI. The CDR3 DNA follows: TGTGCCAGCAGTAACGAAGCTTTCTTT. Its protein is CASSNEAFF.

This clone has more than one count but fewer than ten. In nucleotides, the CDR3 is TGCGCCAGCAGCCAAGAGCGGGCTAGCGGCTATGAGCAGTTCTTC. This gives the protein CASSQERASGYEQFF. The chain employs TRBV4-1 and TRBJ2-1; 7 nucleotides match TRBD2. After removal of 0 bases from V and 8 bases from J, the junction contained 7 bases not matched to a gene. Looked up from germline, CDR1 is MGHRA and CDR2 is YSYEKL. The CDR3 spans 15 residues.

This sequence joins TRBV5-1 and TRBJ2-7; D is possibly TRBD1 or TRBD2 (6 bases each). Trimming removed 1 base from V and 0 bases from J, with 17 bases in between. Germline lookup yields CDR1 SGHRS and CDR2 YFSETQ. CDR3 length equals 17 residues. Here the CDR3 reads CASSLYRGTTSSYEQYF. CDR3 coding DNA: TGCGCCAGCAGCTTGTATCGGGGGACAACCTCCTCCTACGAGCAGTACTTC.

The chain recombines TRBV2 with TRBJ2-3, with 9 nucleotides matching TRBD2. The CDR3 spans 17 residues. Germline V CDR1 and CDR2: SNHLY, FYNNEI. V lost 4 bases, J lost 2 bases, and 10 bases stayed unmatched. The chain's CDR3 is CASSVSSGERDTDTQYF. The CDR3 DNA reads as TGTGCCAGCAGTGTCTCTAGCGGGGAGAGGGACACAGATACGCAGTATTTT.

This clone was counted a single time. The chain uses TRBV4-1 and TRBJ2-3, with no clear D. The ends were cut back, 0 bases at V and 9 bases at J, with 4 bases in the middle. Germline loops: CDR1 MGHRA, CDR2 YSYEKL. CDR3 length equals 11 residues. The CDR3 DNA is TGCGCCAGCAGCCAAGACCGAACGCAGTATTTT. This sequence encodes CASSQDRTQYF.

V is TRBV10-3 and J is TRBJ1-4; perhaps TRBD1 as D (6 bases). From germline, CDR1 is ENHRY and CDR2 SYGVKD. This CDR3 has 19 residues. V was trimmed by 5 bases and J by 0 bases, leaving 22 bases between them. The CDR3 DNA sequence: TGTGCCATCAGTTTAACCGGGACACCGTCCGATTCAACTAATGAAAAACTGTTTTTT. Protein product: CAISLTGTPSDSTNEKLFF.

The chain has TRBV5-5 and TRBJ1-1; D gene unclear. Germline V gives CDR1 SGHKS, CDR2 YYEKEE (reference sequence). The CDR3 length is 15 residues. Trimming shortened V by 1 base and J by 0 bases, and 10 bases separated the two germline ends. The DNA of the CDR3 is TGTGCCAGCAGCTTGTTATCCTATTTGAACACTGAAGCTTTCTTT. This gives the protein CASSLLSYLNTEAFF.

The V call is TRBV3-1 (or the pseudogene TRBV3-2), the J call TRBJ2-5, with TRBD2 identical over 10 bases. The CDR3 consists of 16 residues. Per the germline V gene, CDR1 is LGHDT and CDR2 is YNNKEL (reference sequence). The V segment lost 1 base and the J segment 1 base; nucleotides outside the gene matches: 3. CDR3 DNA sequence: TGTGCCAGCAGCCAAGCGGCTAGCGGGGGCCAAGAGACCCAGTACTTC. Translating it yields CASSQAASGGQETQYF.

The chain combines TRBV19 with TRBJ2-2; D remains ambiguous. The CDR3 runs to 14 residues. V was pared by 4 bases and J by 5 bases, with 11 bases between. The V gene's germline CDR1 is LNHDA and CDR2 SQIVND (reference sequence). The CDR3 spells CASSTNAETGELFF. CDR3 DNA sequence: TGTGCCAGTAGTACCAATGCGGAAACCGGGGAGCTGTTTTTT. The full variable domain, its missing parts supplied by reference TRBV19 and TRBJ2-2, is DGGITQSPKYLFRKEGQNVTLSCEQNLNHDAMYWYRQDPGQGLRLIYYSQIVNDFQKGDIAEGYSVSREKKESFPLTVTSAQKNPTAFYLCASSTNAETGELFFGEGSRLTVL.

The V and J genes are TRBV19 and TRBJ1-6, with 12 bases lining up with TRBD1. Germline-derived CDR1 and CDR2 are LNHDA and SQIVND (reference sequence). This CDR3 spans 16 amino acids. Germline trimming cut 6 bases from V and 7 bases from J; bases unmatched to any gene: 7. For the CDR3, the DNA is TGTGCCAGTAGCCCACCCGGGACAGGGGGCAATTCACCCCTCCACTTT. The encoded protein is CASSPPGTGGNSPLHF. Supplemented by reference TRBV19 and TRBJ1-6, the full variable domain reads DGGITQSPKYLFRKEGQNVTLSCEQNLNHDAMYWYRQDPGQGLRLIYYSQIVNDFQKGDIAEGYSVSREKKESFPLTVTSAQKNPTAFYLCASSPPGTGGNSPLHFGNGTRLTVT.

The J gene is TRBJ1-2, the V gene TRBV9; 7 positions match TRBD1. CDR3 length: 13 amino acids. From germline, CDR1 is SGDLS and CDR2 YYNGEE. V lost 2 bases, J lost 4 bases, and 2 bases stayed unmatched. The CDR3, as DNA: TGTGCCAGCAGCGTCCAGGGGGTCTATGGCTACACCTTC. This codes for CASSVQGVYGYTF.

The chain employs TRBV10-3 and TRBJ2-3; 8 bases agree with TRBD1. The V and J ends lost 0 bases and 4 bases, in that order; junction bases with no gene match: 3. The CDR3 runs to 15 residues. CDR1 and CDR2 (germline): ENHRY, SYGVKD. The CDR3 nucleotides read TGTGCCATCAGTGAGTCTCAGGGGGCCGCAGATACGCAGTATTTT. The encoded protein is CAISESQGAADTQYF.